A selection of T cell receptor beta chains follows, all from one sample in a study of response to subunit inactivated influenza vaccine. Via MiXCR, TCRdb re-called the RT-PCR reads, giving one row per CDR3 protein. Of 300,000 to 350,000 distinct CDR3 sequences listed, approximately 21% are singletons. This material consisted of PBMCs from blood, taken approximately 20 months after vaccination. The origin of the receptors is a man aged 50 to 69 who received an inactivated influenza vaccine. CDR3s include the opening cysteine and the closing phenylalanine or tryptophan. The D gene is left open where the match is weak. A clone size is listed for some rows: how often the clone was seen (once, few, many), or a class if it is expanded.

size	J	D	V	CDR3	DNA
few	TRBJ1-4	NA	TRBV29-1	CSVVRGEKLFF	TGCAGCGTTGTTAGGGGTGAAAAACTGTTTTTT
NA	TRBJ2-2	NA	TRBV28	CASSLRVPGELFF	TGTGCCAGCAGCCTCAGGGTCCCCGGGGAGCTGTTTTTT
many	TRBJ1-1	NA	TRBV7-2	CASSFAGSTEAFF	TGTGCCAGCAGCTTCGCAGGGAGCACTGAAGCTTTCTTT
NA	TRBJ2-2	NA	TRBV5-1	CASSSQGTGELFF	TGCGCCAGCAGCTCACAGGGAACCGGGGAGCTGTTTTTT
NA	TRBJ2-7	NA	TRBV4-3	CASSQDWGRWPYEQYF	TGCGCCAGCAGCCAAGATTGGGGACGGTGGCCCTACGAGCAGTACTTC
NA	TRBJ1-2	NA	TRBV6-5	CASSYSITVYGYTF	TGTGCCAGCAGTTACTCGATTACAGTTTATGGCTACACCTTC
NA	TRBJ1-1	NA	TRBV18	CASSPSKGRHTEAFF	TGTGCCAGCTCACCATCTAAGGGACGGCACACTGAAGCTTTCTTT
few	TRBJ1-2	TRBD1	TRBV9	CASSDRDSYGYGYTF	TGTGCCAGCAGCGATAGGGACAGCTACGGGTATGGCTACACCTTC
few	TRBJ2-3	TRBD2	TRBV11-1	CASSLFASGILTTDTQYF	TGTGCCAGCAGCTTATTCGCTAGCGGGATCCTCACGACAGATACGCAGTATTTT
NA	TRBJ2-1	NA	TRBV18	CASSPNRENEQFF	TGTGCCAGCTCACCAAACAGGGAGAATGAGCAGTTCTTC
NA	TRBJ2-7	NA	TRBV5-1	CASSPGSGADEQYF	TGCGCCAGCAGCCCGGGGTCCGGGGCGGACGAGCAGTACTTC
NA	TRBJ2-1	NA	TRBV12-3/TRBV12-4	CASSFITNEQFF	TGTGCCAGCAGTTTTATCACGAATGAGCAGTTCTTC
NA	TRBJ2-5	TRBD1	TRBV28	CASSLGQIETQYF	TGTGCCAGCAGTTTGGGACAGATAGAGACCCAGTACTTC
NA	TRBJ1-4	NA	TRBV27	CASSLRAGWGEKLFF	TGTGCCAGCAGTTTAAGGGCAGGCTGGGGGGAAAAACTGTTTTTT
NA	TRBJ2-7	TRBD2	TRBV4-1	CASSQETGGGEQYF	TGCGCCAGCAGCCAAGAAACTGGGGGGGGAGAGCAGTACTTC
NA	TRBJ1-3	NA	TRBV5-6	CASSLDGTLSGNTIYF	TGTGCCAGCAGCTTAGACGGGACTCTCTCTGGAAACACCATATATTTT
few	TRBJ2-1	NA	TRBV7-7	CASSLVPSSYNEQFF	TGTGCCAGCAGCTTAGTCCCTAGCTCCTACAATGAGCAGTTCTTC